This TCR beta chain is drawn from a study of shared clonotypes between healthy human individuals. Study context: The cohort had a couple of women and a few men, ages 18 to 49.

Germline CDR1 reads SGHVS; CDR2 reads FNYEAQ. This CDR3 has 15 residues. Unmatched junction bases numbered 11, after V lost 3 bases and J lost 9 bases. The run depth of the assay was deep. Loaded into unsorted PBMC replicate PCRs was 250 to 350 ng DNA, 30,000 or so T cell genomes. The method was immunoSEQ multiplex PCR; TCRdb's version includes in-frame clones alone and lacks a portion of them. The profile shows about 530,000 clones, almost 80% of them singletons. Sequencing was done on a sample of PBMCs. The sequence came from a woman aged 40-49 years in good health. Some clones in this sample may be carry-over from other donors' samples. This chain uses TRBV7-6 with TRBJ1-3, with 7 bases that match TRBD1. The chain's CDR3 is CASSFEGQAVGTIYF. The CDR3 DNA reads as TGTGCCAGCAGCTTCGAAGGACAGGCCGTGGGCACCATATATTTT.